This T cell receptor beta chain was recorded in a study of CD8 T cells in ankylosing spondylitis. Generation of TCR beta libraries employed quantitative 5'-RACE incorporating molecular barcodes. TCRdb reprocessed the 5' RACE reads with MiXCR, giving one entry per CDR3 protein. The sample lists about 240,000 distinct CDR3 sequences; over 8.5% were seen once. Looked up from germline, CDR1 is DFQATT and CDR2 is SNEGSKA (reference sequence). The length of the CDR3 is 12 residues. Trimming stripped 2 bases from V and 2 bases from J, with 4 bases between. As concerns this clonotype: Its matching antigen is unknown.

Findings and limits, study-wide: The authors reported significant enrichment of disease-linked clones in matched ankylosing spondylitis synovial fluid.

This chain joins TRBV20-1 and TRBJ2-1; D is unclear. Sequenced material: blood, either unsorted or a sorted T cell fraction (not recorded which). This sequence was found in a male donor with ankylosing spondylitis or in good health (not recorded which). CDR3 amino acids: CSARNTYNEQFF. DNA for the CDR3: TGCAGTGCTAGAAACACCTACAATGAGCAGTTCTTC.